Below are 32 T cell receptor beta chains sequenced from a single sample in a study of cytomegalovirus exposure and HLA in healthy donors. In the PCR, 60 Vbeta and 13 Jbeta primers were used. Produced via immunoSEQ multiplex PCR; TCRdb's table is partial and in-frame only. The data contain approximately 99,000 clones, 75% to 85% of them seen just once; the ten biggest clones take up about 3.1%. The sample taken for sequencing was PBMCs. Receptors were obtained from a male donor in good health and CMV-seropositive.

The chain joins TRBV6-5 to TRBJ2-5, with a tentative D call TRBD1 (5 bases). V shed 2 bases and J shed 4 bases, with 8 bases lying between them. Germline CDR1 MNHEY, CDR2 SVGAGI. This CDR3 is 13 amino acids long. Here the CDR3 reads CASSYPGSETQYF. CDR3 DNA sequence: TGTGCCAGCAGTTACCCAGGGTCAGAGACCCAGTACTTC.

The genes are TRBV5-4 and TRBJ2-7, with a weak D call TRBD1 (5 bases). Between the trimmed V and J ends, which lost 4 bases and 2 bases, there was a span of 13 bases. The CDR3 is 14 residues long. Germline V gives CDR1 SGHNT, CDR2 YYREEE (reference sequence). The CDR3 region has the DNA TGTGCCAGCAGCCCGCGACAGTCTACCTACGAGCAGTACTTC. Encoded protein: CASSPRQSTYEQYF.

This chain joins TRBV5-6 and TRBJ2-7; 7 bases align to TRBD2. Germline V gene lookup returns CDR1 SGHDT and CDR2 YYEEEE. This CDR3 is built from 13 residues. Losses at the gene ends were 7 bases for V and 7 bases for J; bases not matched to a gene: 11. This chain's CDR3 is CASRRGLRPEQYF. CDR3 bases: TGTGCCAGCCGGAGGGGACTACGGCCGGAGCAGTACTTC.

The gene calls are TRBV6-1 and TRBJ1-2, with D uncertain. This CDR3 region has 11 residues. Germline loops: CDR1 MNHNS, CDR2 SASEGT. V was cut by 5 bases and J by 4 bases, with 5 bases left in between. The CDR3 DNA is TGTGCCAGCAGTCGAGCCTATGGCTACACCTTC. Translation: CASSRAYGYTF.

The chain recombines TRBV6-6 with TRBJ2-5; TRBD2 aligns across 14 bases. Germline V lookup: CDR1 MNHNY, CDR2 SVGAGI (reference sequence). With 6 bases clipped from V and 7 bases from J, the junction kept 7 bases outside the gene matches. This CDR3 region has 15 residues. The DNA of the CDR3 is TGTGCCAGCAGAGGACTAGCGGGGGGAACTGGGACCCAGTACTTC. Protein product: CASRGLAGGTGTQYF.

This clone was recorded a few times. The rearrangement links TRBV29-1 to TRBJ1-1; no clear D gene. Trimming stripped 4 bases from V and 1 base from J, with 7 bases between. This CDR3 has 12 residues. CDR1 is SQVTM, CDR2 ANQGSEA, per germline. The CDR3 loop is CSVARSNTEAFF. DNA of the CDR3: TGCAGCGTTGCCAGGTCGAACACTGAAGCTTTCTTT.

The chain uses TRBV27 and TRBJ2-1; no firm D call. The germline gives CDR1 MNHEY, CDR2 SMNVEV (reference sequence). The CDR3 runs to 11 residues. The V gene lost 5 bases and the J gene lost 3 bases, with 2 bases spanning the gap. The CDR3 DNA reads as TGTGCCAGCAGTCGCTACAATGAGCAGTTCTTC. Encoded protein: CASSRYNEQFF.

The V gene is TRBV19, the J gene TRBJ1-6, with TRBD1 as a possible D gene (5 bases). The V and J ends lost 5 bases and 10 bases respectively, with 12 bases between them. In germline, CDR1 is LNHDA, CDR2 SQIVND (reference sequence). The CDR3 covers 13 residues. CDR3 protein: CASSWQGNSPLHF. DNA of the CDR3: TGTGCCAGTAGTTGGCAGGGAAACTCACCCCTCCACTTT.

This rearrangement joins TRBV5-1 to TRBJ1-6; no clear D gene. This CDR3 has 16 residues. Trimming shortened V by 4 bases and J by 4 bases, and 15 bases separated the two germline ends. In germline, CDR1 is SGHRS, CDR2 YFSETQ. CDR3: CASSQTTGFYNSPLHF. The CDR3 DNA reads TGCGCCAGCAGCCAAACGACGGGTTTTTATAATTCACCCCTCCACTTT. The full variable domain, completed using reference TRBV5-1 and TRBJ1-6, is KAGVTQTPRYLIKTRGQQVTLSCSPISGHRSVSWYQQTPGQGLQFLFEYFSETQRNKGNFPGRFSGRQFSNSRSEMNVSTLELGDSALYLCASSQTTGFYNSPLHFGNGTRLTVT.

V usage is TRBV14 and J usage is TRBJ1-1; D uncertain. The length of the CDR3 is 13 residues. Germline assignment: CDR1 SGHDN and CDR2 FVKESK. V lost 2 bases and J 5 bases, leaving 9 bases between the germline ends. CDR3 protein: CASSQPGRTEAFF. CDR3 sequence (DNA): TGTGCCAGCAGCCAACCGGGTAGGACTGAAGCTTTCTTT.

The chain couples TRBV11-2 to TRBJ2-5; D unresolved. The CDR3 is 13 residues long. CDR1 SGHAT and CDR2 FQNNGV come from the germline V gene. Trimming left V 5 bases short and J 2 bases short, with 9 bases between. CDR3 sequence: CASSVGFQETQYF. The CDR3 DNA reads as TGTGCCAGCAGCGTCGGGTTTCAAGAGACCCAGTACTTC.

The V gene is TRBV9, the J gene TRBJ2-5; TRBD2 aligns across 8 bases. V lost 4 bases and J lost 5; bases outside the gene matches: 7. The CDR3 has 14 amino acids. The germline CDR1 and CDR2 sequences are SGDLS and YYNGEE. This CDR3 is CASSPSGGRETQYF. Written as DNA, the CDR3 is TGTGCCAGCAGCCCCAGCGGCGGGAGGGAGACCCAGTACTTC.

For the CDR3, the DNA is TGTGCCACCACAGGGGACCTCTACGAGCAGTACTTC. Amino acids: CATTGDLYEQYF. The rearrangement joins TRBV6-1 to TRBJ2-7; 7 bases are a match to TRBD1. This CDR3 has 12 amino acids. CDR1 and CDR2 from the germline V gene are MNHNS and SASEGT. J lost 3 bases, V lost 10 bases, and 6 bases had no gene match.

The chain carries TRBV30 and TRBJ1-6; D uncertain. The CDR3 is made up of 12 amino acids. The germline V and J ends were trimmed by 0 bases and 14 bases, with 11 bases remaining between them. Germline V gene data show CDR1 as GTSNPN and CDR2 as SVGIG (reference sequence). CDR3 sequence reads: CAWSVVRMALHF. Written as DNA, the CDR3 is TGTGCCTGGAGTGTAGTGCGGATGGCCCTCCACTTT.

V gene TRBV9 combines with J gene TRBJ1-4; 8 bases map to TRBD1. Germline V gives CDR1 SGDLS, CDR2 YYNGEE. The junction had 6 bases not matched to a gene; V was cut back by 4 bases and J by 4 bases. The CDR3 consists of 15 residues. The CDR3: CASSSRTGINEKLFF. CDR3 sequence (DNA): TGTGCCAGCAGCTCGCGGACAGGGATTAATGAAAAACTGTTTTTT.

The rearrangement joins TRBV9 to TRBJ2-1, with D hard to call. The ends were cut back, 0 bases at V and 2 bases at J, with 6 bases in the middle. The germline V gene encodes CDR1 SGDLS and CDR2 YYNGEE. The CDR3 runs 14 residues. CDR3 protein: CASSVGATYNEQFF. In nucleotides, the CDR3 is TGTGCCAGCAGCGTAGGGGCTACCTACAATGAGCAGTTCTTC.

The CDR3 here is CASSYQTGSNEKLFF. The CDR3 nucleotides are TGTGCCAGCAGCTACCAGACAGGGTCTAATGAAAAACTGTTTTTT. V is TRBV5-4 and J is TRBJ1-4; 7 nucleotides line up with TRBD1. The CDR3 consists of 15 residues. With 3 bases clipped from V and 3 bases from J, the junction kept 5 bases outside the gene matches. CDR1 is SGHNT and CDR2 is YYREEE in the germline V gene (reference sequence).

A single count supports this clone. The chain is built from TRBV15 and TRBJ1-2; maybe TRBD1 (5 bases). The length of the CDR3 is 15 residues. CDR1 is LNHNV and CDR2 is YYDKDF in the germline V gene (reference sequence). Trimming took 5 bases from V and 3 from J, leaving 16 bases between them. The CDR3 loop is CATSGSLGEDYGYTF. As DNA, the CDR3 is TGTGCCACCAGCGGGAGCTTGGGGGAGGACTATGGCTACACCTTC.

The chain is built from TRBV15 and TRBJ1-5; no definite D call. V lost 7 bases, J lost 0 bases, and 7 bases lay in between. Germline V gives CDR1 LNHNV, CDR2 YYDKDF (reference sequence). The length of the CDR3 is 13 residues. CDR3: CATTEVSNQPQHF. For the CDR3, the DNA is TGTGCCACCACCGAGGTTAGCAATCAGCCCCAGCATTTT.

This chain connects TRBV6-4 to TRBJ2-3, with TRBD1 identical over 7 bases. The ends lost 4 bases at V and 6 bases at J; junction bases unmatched: 13. Germline lookup yields CDR1 MRHNA and CDR2 SNTAGT. The CDR3 runs 16 residues. This CDR3 is CASSAPATGMVDTQYF. For the CDR3, the DNA is TGTGCCAGCAGTGCCCCCGCGACAGGGATGGTGGATACGCAGTATTTT.

This chain uses TRBV7-3 with TRBJ2-5; D unclear. The CDR3 runs 13 residues. Germline V gene data show CDR1 as SGHTA and CDR2 as FQGTGA. Trimming shortened V by 4 bases and J by 2 bases, and 8 bases separated the two germline ends. The CDR3 spells CASSSNLQETQYF. The CDR3, as DNA: TGTGCCAGCAGCTCCAACCTACAAGAGACCCAGTACTTC.

The gene calls are TRBV7-2 and TRBJ1-1, with TRBD1 matching over 9 bases. CDR1 is SGHTA, CDR2 FQGNSA, per germline. The CDR3 loop spans 16 amino acids. J was trimmed by 5 bases and V by 4 bases; bases with no gene match: 11. The CDR3 region has the DNA TGTGCCAGCAGCTACCAATCCGGGACAGGGAGAACTGAAGCTTTCTTT. Translation: CASSYQSGTGRTEAFF.

The chain joins TRBV7-9 to TRBJ2-1, with TRBD2 identical over 8 bases. Germline CDR1 is SEHNR and CDR2 is FQNEAQ (reference sequence). The CDR3 loop spans 17 amino acids. V lost 3 bases and J lost 3; bases outside the gene matches: 10. The CDR3: CASSFPRAGVNYNEQFF. CDR3 sequence (DNA): TGTGCCAGCAGCTTTCCCAGAGCGGGGGTGAACTACAATGAGCAGTTCTTC. Variable domain in full (rest from reference TRBV7-9 and TRBJ2-1): DTGVSQNPRHKITKRGQNVTFRCDPISEHNRLYWYRQTLGQGPEFLTYFQNEAQLEKSRLLSDRFSAERPKGSFSTLEIQRTEQGDSAMYLCASSFPRAGVNYNEQFFGPGTRLTVL.

The rearrangement uses TRBV6-5 and TRBJ2-7; D possibly corresponds to TRBD1 (5 bases). Trimming took off 7 bases at V and 2 bases at J, with 18 bases between the two ends. The CDR3 loop spans 15 amino acids. In germline, CDR1 is MNHEY, CDR2 SVGAGI. CDR3: CASNRKGQAPYEQYF. CDR3 DNA: TGTGCCAGCAACCGCAAGGGGCAGGCCCCCTACGAGCAGTACTTC.

The rearrangement uses TRBV10-3 and TRBJ1-6; TRBD1 might be the D (5 bases). The germline V and J ends were trimmed by 3 bases and 10 bases, with 16 bases remaining between them. The CDR3 covers 15 residues. Looked up from germline, CDR1 is ENHRY and CDR2 is SYGVKD. CDR3 sequence reads: CAISDNPTQGSPLHF. The CDR3 DNA is TGTGCCATCAGTGACAACCCTACCCAGGGCTCACCCCTCCACTTT.

The chain uses TRBV29-1 and TRBJ2-1; 7 positions match TRBD2. Germline V gives CDR1 SQVTM, CDR2 ANQGSEA. After removal of 7 bases from V and 6 bases from J, the junction contained 15 bases not matched to a gene. The CDR3 runs to 15 residues. CDR3 bases: TGCAGCGGGTCCATGCTGGGAACTAGCGCCAATGAGCAGTTCTTC. Encoded protein: CSGSMLGTSANEQFF.

This clone was observed once. V usage is TRBV13 and J usage is TRBJ2-3; maybe TRBD1 (6 bases). Germline V gene data show CDR1 as PRHDT and CDR2 as FYEKMQ (reference sequence). CDR3 length: 16 amino acids. The germline V and J ends were trimmed by 3 bases and 0 bases, with 13 bases remaining between them. The CDR3 DNA is TGTGCCAGCAGCTTCGAAGGACAGACTAGCACAGATACGCAGTATTTT. Amino acid sequence: CASSFEGQTSTDTQYF.

The genes are TRBV11-2 and TRBJ2-1, with D unclear. From germline, CDR1 is SGHAT and CDR2 FQNNGV. The CDR3 length is 13 residues. Between the trimmed V and J ends, which lost 4 bases and 4 bases, there was a span of 8 bases. CDR3 protein: CASSSATYNEQFF. The CDR3 DNA reads as TGTGCCAGCAGCTCCGCAACTTACAATGAGCAGTTCTTC.

The chain is built from TRBV5-1 and TRBJ2-1; D is undetermined. This CDR3 spans 13 amino acids. CDR1 and CDR2 from the germline V gene are SGHRS and YFSETQ. The V end lost 6 bases, the J end lost 6 bases, and 13 bases lay between the germline ends. Here the CDR3 reads CASIPLYSNEQFF. The DNA of the CDR3 is TGCGCCAGCATTCCCCTCTACTCCAATGAGCAGTTCTTC.

V usage is TRBV27 and J usage is TRBJ2-1, with TRBD2 identical over 7 bases. Germline CDR1 and CDR2: MNHEY and SMNVEV (reference sequence). CDR3 size: 16 residues. Unmatched junction bases numbered 10, after V lost 6 bases and J lost 2 bases. The CDR3 reads CASRPLAGVPYNEQFF. Here the CDR3 DNA reads TGTGCCAGCAGACCCCTCGCGGGGGTGCCCTACAATGAGCAGTTCTTC.

The rearrangement uses TRBV5-4 and TRBJ2-1; a possible D gene is TRBD1 (6 bases). The CDR3 covers 15 residues. Germline V CDR1 and CDR2: SGHNT, YYREEE (reference sequence). V dropped 0 bases and J dropped 3 bases, with 10 bases sitting between them. CDR3 bases: TGTGCCAGCAGCTTGGTTGGGGGCGGCTACAATGAGCAGTTCTTC. This translates into CASSLVGGGYNEQFF.

The CDR3 coding sequence is TGTGCCAGCAGCTTGGCGGGGTCCCATGGCTACACCTTC. This translates into CASSLAGSHGYTF. This chain joins TRBV5-6 and TRBJ1-2, with no clear D. The CDR3 is made up of 13 amino acids. Germline CDR1 SGHDT, CDR2 YYEEEE. V lost 0 bases and J lost 6, with 9 bases in between.